The rows below give T cell receptor beta chains drawn from one sample of a study of OX40 agonist ivuxolimab in advanced cancers. The table came from immunoSEQ multiplex PCR; TCRdb's copy has only in-frame clones and leaves some out. There are around 100,000 clones in the sample; about 91% occur only once, and about 0.3% lies in the top ten. The input for sequencing was CD4+ or CD8+ T cells sorted from blood, taken in a trial of the OX40 agonist ivuxolimab. The receptors were sampled from an adult with an advanced solid tumor such as melanoma, head and neck, liver or kidney cancer. CDR3s include the opening cysteine and the closing phenylalanine or tryptophan. The D gene is left open where the match is weak. Clone size is given for some rows only: seen once, a few or many times, or a class if the clone is expanded.

V gene: TRBV4-2; J gene: TRBJ1-5; clone size: NA; D gene: NA; CDR3 DNA: TGTGCCAGCAGCCAAGATTGGGGGAGTCAGCCCCAGCATTTT; CDR3 protein: CASSQDWGSQPQHF
V gene: TRBV7-3; J gene: TRBJ1-5; clone size: NA; D gene: TRBD1; CDR3 DNA: TGTGCCAGCAGCTTGGGTAGACAGGGAAAAATGCATTTT; CDR3 protein: CASSLGRQGKMHF
V gene: TRBV7-9; J gene: TRBJ1-1; clone size: NA; D gene: TRBD1; CDR3 DNA: TGTGCCAGCAGCTCACTCGACAGGGAAAATGAAGCTTTCTTT; CDR3 protein: CASSSLDRENEAFF
V gene: TRBV7-9; J gene: TRBJ2-3; clone size: NA; D gene: TRBD2; CDR3 DNA: TGTGCCAGCAGCCACGGACTAGCGGGAGGGTTAGATACGCAGTATTTT; CDR3 protein: CASSHGLAGGLDTQYF
V gene: TRBV7-2; J gene: TRBJ2-1; clone size: NA; D gene: TRBD2; CDR3 DNA: TGTGCCAGCAGCTTAGCGCCGGGTAGCGGGGGCTACAATGAGCAGTTCTTC; CDR3 protein: CASSLAPGSGGYNEQFF
V gene: TRBV30; J gene: TRBJ1-2; clone size: NA; D gene: TRBD1; CDR3 DNA: TGTGCCTGGGGGCGGGACAGGCCATATGGCTACACCTTC; CDR3 protein: CAWGRDRPYGYTF
V gene: TRBV6-1; J gene: TRBJ1-1; clone size: NA; D gene: NA; CDR3 DNA: TGTGCCAGCAGTGAATTTATGAACACTGAAGCTTTCTTT; CDR3 protein: CASSEFMNTEAFF
V gene: TRBV7-9; J gene: TRBJ2-1; clone size: NA; D gene: TRBD2; CDR3 DNA: TGTGCCAGCAGCTTGAAACTAGCGGGAGGACCCAATGAGCAGTTCTTC; CDR3 protein: CASSLKLAGGPNEQFF
V gene: TRBV5-6; J gene: TRBJ2-5; clone size: NA; D gene: NA; CDR3 DNA: TGTGCCAGCAGCTGGGCCTGGGACCAACAAGAGACCCAGTACTTC; CDR3 protein: CASSWAWDQQETQYF
V gene: TRBV11-2; J gene: TRBJ2-2; clone size: NA; D gene: NA; CDR3 DNA: TGTGCCAGCAGCTTCGGAGGGGTAGGCACCGGGGAGCTGTTTTTT; CDR3 protein: CASSFGGVGTGELFF
V gene: TRBV12-2; J gene: TRBJ2-2; clone size: NA; D gene: NA; CDR3 DNA: TGTGCAAGTCGCTTAGCGCAAGGGACAGGGGGTATCTCGAACACCGGGGAGCTGTTTTTT; CDR3 protein: CASRLAQGTGGISNTGELFF
V gene: TRBV7-3; J gene: TRBJ2-2; clone size: once; D gene: NA; CDR3 DNA: TGTGCCAGCAGCTTAATATCCGGGCACACCGGGGAGCTGTTTTTT; CDR3 protein: CASSLISGHTGELFF
V gene: TRBV7-2; J gene: TRBJ1-1; clone size: NA; D gene: TRBD1; CDR3 DNA: TGTGCCAGCACCCGACAGGGTATGAACACTGAAGCTTTCTTT; CDR3 protein: CASTRQGMNTEAFF
V gene: TRBV25-1; J gene: TRBJ1-1; clone size: NA; D gene: NA; CDR3 DNA: TGTGCCAGCACACAGGGTGCGGGCACTGAAGCTTTCTTT; CDR3 protein: CASTQGAGTEAFF
V gene: TRBV19; J gene: TRBJ1-1; clone size: NA; D gene: NA; CDR3 DNA: TGTGCCAGTAGCGCCTTAAGGGACACTGAAGCTTTCTTT; CDR3 protein: CASSALRDTEAFF
V gene: TRBV7-2; J gene: TRBJ1-2; clone size: NA; D gene: TRBD1; CDR3 DNA: TGTGCCAGCAGCTTCCCGGGACAGGGGACTGGCTACACCTTC; CDR3 protein: CASSFPGQGTGYTF
V gene: TRBV2; J gene: TRBJ1-2; clone size: few; D gene: NA; CDR3 DNA: TGTGCCAGCAGTGGGCCAGGGGAAGGCTACACCTTC; CDR3 protein: CASSGPGEGYTF
V gene: TRBV6-1; J gene: TRBJ1-5; clone size: NA; D gene: TRBD1; CDR3 DNA: TGTGCCACCCAGACAGGGGGCTTCCATCAGCCCCAGCATTTT; CDR3 protein: CATQTGGFHQPQHF
V gene: TRBV7-6; J gene: TRBJ2-1; clone size: NA; D gene: NA; CDR3 DNA: TGTGCCAGCAGCTTACGGGAGAATGAGCAGTTCTTC; CDR3 protein: CASSLRENEQFF
V gene: TRBV5-6; J gene: TRBJ1-1; clone size: NA; D gene: NA; CDR3 DNA: TGTGCCAGCAGAATGGCGGGGCCCACTGAAGCTTTCTTT; CDR3 protein: CASRMAGPTEAFF
V gene: TRBV19; J gene: TRBJ2-5; clone size: NA; D gene: NA; CDR3 DNA: TGTGCCACCAAGTACCAAGAGACCCAGTACTTC; CDR3 protein: CATKYQETQYF
V gene: TRBV13; J gene: TRBJ2-5; clone size: NA; D gene: TRBD2; CDR3 DNA: TGTGCCAGCAGTCCTAGCGGGACGGCCCCGGGGGCCCAGTACTTC; CDR3 protein: CASSPSGTAPGAQYF
V gene: TRBV11-2; J gene: TRBJ1-1; clone size: NA; D gene: TRBD1; CDR3 DNA: TGTGCCAGCAGCCACAGGGGAGCTGAAGCTTTCTTT; CDR3 protein: CASSHRGAEAFF
V gene: TRBV7-2; J gene: TRBJ2-5; clone size: NA; D gene: NA; CDR3 DNA: TGTGCCAGCAGCGAGACTATTCCGTACCAAGAGACCCAGTACTTC; CDR3 protein: CASSETIPYQETQYF
V gene: TRBV28; J gene: TRBJ2-1; clone size: NA; D gene: NA; CDR3 DNA: TGTGCCACCCAAAGCCCTCCTTCCTACAATGAGCAGTTCTTC; CDR3 protein: CATQSPPSYNEQFF
V gene: TRBV4-3; J gene: TRBJ2-7; clone size: NA; D gene: TRBD2; CDR3 DNA: TGCGCCAGCAGCCAAGATTTGAGAGGGACTAGCGGGGCCTACGAGCAGTACTTC; CDR3 protein: CASSQDLRGTSGAYEQYF
V gene: TRBV5-6; J gene: TRBJ1-4; clone size: NA; D gene: NA; CDR3 DNA: TGTGCCAGCAGCTTGAAGGGCACGGGATCGTTGTACACTAATGAAAAACTGTTTTTT; CDR3 protein: CASSLKGTGSLYTNEKLFF
V gene: TRBV10-3; J gene: TRBJ2-1; clone size: NA; D gene: TRBD2; CDR3 DNA: TGTGCCACAGGCACCGGGGGGGCCTACAATGAGCAGTTCTTC; CDR3 protein: CATGTGGAYNEQFF
V gene: TRBV7-2; J gene: TRBJ2-2; clone size: NA; D gene: TRBD2; CDR3 DNA: TGTGCCAGCAGCTGGACTAGCGGGGGGACCGGGGAGCTGTTTTTT; CDR3 protein: CASSWTSGGTGELFF
V gene: TRBV10-2; J gene: TRBJ2-2; clone size: NA; D gene: TRBD2; CDR3 DNA: TGCGCCAGCAGTGAGCGAGCGGGAGCGTTAGCCGGGGAGCTGTTTTTT; CDR3 protein: CASSERAGALAGELFF
V gene: TRBV7-8; J gene: TRBJ1-4; clone size: NA; D gene: NA; CDR3 DNA: TGTGCCAGCAGCTACACCGGGACAAGGGATGAAAAACTGTTTTTT; CDR3 protein: CASSYTGTRDEKLFF
V gene: TRBV4-3; J gene: TRBJ2-5; clone size: NA; D gene: TRBD1; CDR3 DNA: TGCGCCAGCAGCCACCGACAGGGGGAGACCCAGTACTTC; CDR3 protein: CASSHRQGETQYF
V gene: TRBV28; J gene: TRBJ2-2; clone size: once; D gene: NA; CDR3 DNA: TGTGCCACCGGACTACTGAACACCGGGGAGCTGTTTTTT; CDR3 protein: CATGLLNTGELFF
V gene: TRBV7-2; J gene: TRBJ1-2; clone size: NA; D gene: NA; CDR3 DNA: TGTGCCAGCAGCTTACAAAGGGGTGGTGGCTACACCTTC; CDR3 protein: CASSLQRGGGYTF
V gene: TRBV7-9; J gene: TRBJ1-1; clone size: NA; D gene: NA; CDR3 DNA: TGTGCCAGCAGCTTAGGGGGGACTTTGAACACTGAAGCTTTCTTT; CDR3 protein: CASSLGGTLNTEAFF
V gene: TRBV10-3; J gene: TRBJ2-2; clone size: NA; D gene: NA; CDR3 DNA: TGTGCCATCACTAAAGGACGGGCTGGGACCGGGGAGCTGTTTTTT; CDR3 protein: CAITKGRAGTGELFF
V gene: TRBV6-5; J gene: TRBJ1-5; clone size: NA; D gene: TRBD1; CDR3 DNA: TGTGCCAGCAGTCGGACAGGGATTAGCAATCAGCCCCAGCATTTT; CDR3 protein: CASSRTGISNQPQHF
V gene: TRBV2; J gene: TRBJ1-2; clone size: NA; D gene: NA; CDR3 DNA: TGTGCCAGCAGTGACTCCCCAGGGTACTATGGCTACACCTTC; CDR3 protein: CASSDSPGYYGYTF
V gene: TRBV28; J gene: TRBJ1-4; clone size: NA; D gene: NA; CDR3 DNA: TGTGCCAGCAGTCCGGGATCTAATGAAAAACTGTTTTTT; CDR3 protein: CASSPGSNEKLFF
V gene: TRBV9; J gene: TRBJ1-1; clone size: NA; D gene: NA; CDR3 DNA: TGTGCCAGCAGCGTAGGACCGACGATGAACACTGAAGCTTTCTTT; CDR3 protein: CASSVGPTMNTEAFF
V gene: TRBV19; J gene: TRBJ2-5; clone size: NA; D gene: NA; CDR3 DNA: TGTGCCAGTAGTACCTGGGAGACCCAGTACTTC; CDR3 protein: CASSTWETQYF
V gene: TRBV4-3; J gene: TRBJ1-1; clone size: NA; D gene: NA; CDR3 DNA: TGCGCCAGCAGCCAACCCCGAGGGGGGATGAACACTGAAGCTTTCTTT; CDR3 protein: CASSQPRGGMNTEAFF
V gene: TRBV2; J gene: TRBJ2-7; clone size: NA; D gene: NA; CDR3 DNA: TGTGCCAGCAGTCTAGGACACCCGAGCTCCTACGAGCAGTACTTC; CDR3 protein: CASSLGHPSSYEQYF
V gene: TRBV7-9; J gene: TRBJ1-1; clone size: NA; D gene: NA; CDR3 DNA: TGTGCCAGCAGCTTACAGGGGATGAACACTGAAGCTTTCTTT; CDR3 protein: CASSLQGMNTEAFF